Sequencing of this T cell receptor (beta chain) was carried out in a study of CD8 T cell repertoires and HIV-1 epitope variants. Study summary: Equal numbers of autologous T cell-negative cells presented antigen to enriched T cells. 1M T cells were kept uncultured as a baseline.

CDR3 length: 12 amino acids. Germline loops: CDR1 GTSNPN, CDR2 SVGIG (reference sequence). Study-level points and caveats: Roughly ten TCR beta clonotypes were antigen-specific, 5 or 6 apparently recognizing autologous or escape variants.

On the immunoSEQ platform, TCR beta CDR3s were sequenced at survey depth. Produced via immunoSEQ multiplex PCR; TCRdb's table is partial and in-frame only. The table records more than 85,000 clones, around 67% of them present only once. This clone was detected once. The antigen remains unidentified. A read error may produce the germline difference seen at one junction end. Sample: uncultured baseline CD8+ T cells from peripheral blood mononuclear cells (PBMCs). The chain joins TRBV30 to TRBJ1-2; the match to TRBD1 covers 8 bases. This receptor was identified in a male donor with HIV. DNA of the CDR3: TGTGCCTGGGTGCCAGGGGGCTATCGCTACACCTTC. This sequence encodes CAWVPGGYRYTF.